The T cell receptor beta chain under discussion was sequenced for a study of beta chain features in type 1 diabetes. Study-wide results and limits: Whatever favoring of shorter templates PCR might show would apply equally to patients and controls. There was a moderate but significant shortening of TCRB CDR3s in all four CD4+ subsets of Type 1 diabetes patients. The study found fewer insertions and more deletions at VDJ junctions in type 1 diabetes patients. Since sequencing was performed on cDNA, cells with high TCR expression could be over-represented.

Remarks on this clone: Its antigen is unknown.

One heparinised blood draw, averaging about 120 mL, came from each donor. Reverse transcription of all isolated RNA meant that expressed TCRB transcripts were sequenced. Libraries were prepared by immunoSEQ multiplex PCR; TCRdb keeps only in-frame clonotypes and omits some of them. The sample lists more than 300,000 clones; roughly 9% were seen once. Germline-derived CDR1 and CDR2 are SGHDT and YYEEEE. Trimming removed 2 bases from V and 6 bases from J, with 12 bases in between. The CDR3 consists of 13 residues. This chain links TRBV5-6 with TRBJ2-7, with a possible D match to TRBD1 (6 bases). The receptor's source is a man aged 25 to 40 with type 1 diabetes. Sequencing input: central memory CD4+ T cells from blood. The DNA of the CDR3 is TGTGCCAGCAGCTTCCCAGGGGCGGGCGAGCAGTACTTC. Protein sequence: CASSFPGAGEQYF.